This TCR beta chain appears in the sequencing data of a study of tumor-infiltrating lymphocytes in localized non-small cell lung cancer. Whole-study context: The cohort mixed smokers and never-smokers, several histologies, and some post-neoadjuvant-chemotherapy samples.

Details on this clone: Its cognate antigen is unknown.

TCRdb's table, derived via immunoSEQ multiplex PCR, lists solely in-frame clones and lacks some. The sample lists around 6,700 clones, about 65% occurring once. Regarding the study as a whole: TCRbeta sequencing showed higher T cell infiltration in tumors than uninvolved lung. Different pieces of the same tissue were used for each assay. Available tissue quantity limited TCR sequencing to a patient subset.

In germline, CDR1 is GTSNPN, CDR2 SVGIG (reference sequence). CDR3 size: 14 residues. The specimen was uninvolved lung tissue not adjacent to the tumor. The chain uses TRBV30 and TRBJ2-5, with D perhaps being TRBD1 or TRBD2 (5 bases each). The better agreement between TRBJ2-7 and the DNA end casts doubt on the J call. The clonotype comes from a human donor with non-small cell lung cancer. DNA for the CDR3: TGTGCCTGGAGTGTTGGGACCACATCCTACGAGCAGTACTTC. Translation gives CAWSVGTTSYEQYF.